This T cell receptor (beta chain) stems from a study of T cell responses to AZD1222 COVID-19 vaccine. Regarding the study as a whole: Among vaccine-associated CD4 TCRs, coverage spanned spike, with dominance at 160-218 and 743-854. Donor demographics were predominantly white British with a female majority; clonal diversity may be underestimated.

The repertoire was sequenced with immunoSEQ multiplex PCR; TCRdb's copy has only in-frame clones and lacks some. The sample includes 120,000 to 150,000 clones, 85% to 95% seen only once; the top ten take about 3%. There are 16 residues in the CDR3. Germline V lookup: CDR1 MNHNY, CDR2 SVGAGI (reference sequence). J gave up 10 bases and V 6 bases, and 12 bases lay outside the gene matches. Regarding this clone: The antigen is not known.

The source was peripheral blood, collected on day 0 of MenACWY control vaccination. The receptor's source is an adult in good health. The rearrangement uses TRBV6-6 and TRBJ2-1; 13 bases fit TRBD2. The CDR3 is CASRPKPGLAGPEQFF. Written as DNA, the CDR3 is TGTGCCAGCAGACCAAAGCCGGGACTAGCGGGACCCGAGCAGTTCTTC.